The 24 T cell receptor beta chains below all came from one sample that was sequenced in a study of control samples from healthy donors and cancer patients. Using immunoSEQ multiplex PCR, the repertoire was profiled, and TCRdb retains in-frame clones only, with some absent. The sample lists about 89,000 clones; over 65% were seen once. Sequencing was performed on blood. The origin of the receptors is a woman aged 40 to 50 in good health.

The rearrangement uses TRBV5-1 and TRBJ1-3; TRBD1 is a possible D gene (5 bases). V was clipped by 2 bases and J by 0 bases, with 9 bases between them. The CDR3 spans 15 residues. Germline CDR1 reads SGHRS; CDR2 reads YFSETQ. The CDR3 loop reads CASSFSGSSGNTIYF. DNA for the CDR3: TGCGCCAGCAGCTTCTCAGGGAGCTCTGGAAACACCATATATTTT.

V is TRBV5-1 and J is TRBJ2-3, with 8 bases aligning to TRBD2. Germline loops: CDR1 SGHRS, CDR2 YFSETQ. The CDR3 is 15 amino acids. Losses at the gene ends were 4 bases for V and 5 bases for J; bases not matched to a gene: 9. CDR3: CASSPPTGGIDTQYF. CDR3 bases: TGCGCCAGCAGCCCGCCCACGGGGGGGATAGATACGCAGTATTTT.

Only one count was recorded for this clone. The V gene is TRBV30, the J gene TRBJ1-5, with 8 bases aligning to TRBD1. There are 12 residues in the CDR3. V lost 2 bases to trimming and J lost 15 bases; unmatched junction nucleotides: 9. In germline, CDR1 is GTSNPN, CDR2 SVGIG (reference sequence). CDR3 DNA: TGTGCCTGGAGTAACTACAGGGGGAATCCGCATTTT. Its protein product is CAWSNYRGNPHF. The entire variable domain, with the rest obtained from reference TRBV30 and TRBJ1-5, is as follows: SQTIHQWPATLVQPVGSPLSLECTVEGTSNPNLYWYRQAAGRGLQLLFYSVGIGQISSEVPQNLSASRPQDRQFILSSKKLLLSDSGFYLCAWSNYRGNPHFGDGTRLSIL.

The chain carries TRBV3-1 (or the pseudogene TRBV3-2) and TRBJ1-4; D is possibly TRBD1 (6 bases). The CDR3 contains 17 residues. Deletions cut 0 bases from V and 10 bases from J, with 21 bases between. Germline CDR1 is LGHDT and CDR2 is YNNKEL (reference sequence). Here the CDR3 DNA reads TGTGCCAGCAGCCAAGATACATGGGGGACACCAGACGGAAAACTGTTTTTT. As protein: CASSQDTWGTPDGKLFF.

This chain connects TRBV4-3 to TRBJ2-2; perhaps TRBD2 as D (6 bases). The germline V gene has CDR1 LGHNA and CDR2 YSLEER. Trimming cost V 4 bases and J 4 bases, with 16 bases left between them. The CDR3 consists of 16 residues. CDR3 nucleotide sequence: TGCGCCAGCAGCCCTCCACTGGGGGGTCCCACCGGGGAGCTGTTTTTT. The encoded protein is CASSPPLGGPTGELFF.

This chain joins TRBV4-2 and TRBJ1-4; D is uncertain. V was cut by 0 bases and J by 5 bases, with 19 bases left in between. This CDR3 contains 18 residues. CDR1 is LGHNA, CDR2 YNFKEQ, per germline. This CDR3 reads CASSQEDLGRALNEKLFF. CDR3 bases: TGTGCCAGCAGCCAAGAAGACCTCGGGAGGGCCCTAAATGAAAAACTGTTTTTT.

The chain carries TRBV10-2 and TRBJ2-2; possibly TRBD1 or TRBD2 for D (7 bases each). Germline V CDR1 and CDR2: WSHSY, SAAADI. Trimming pared 8 bases from V and 4 bases from J, leaving 14 bases between. The CDR3 runs to 14 residues. The CDR3 nucleotides are TGCGCCAGCCAGGGGGGGGGAGGCACCGGGGAGCTGTTTTTT. Translating it yields CASQGGGGTGELFF.

V usage is TRBV11-3 and J usage is TRBJ2-3, with 13 bases identical to TRBD2. The CDR3 is 18 residues long. CDR1 and CDR2 from the germline V gene are SGHNT and YENEEA. The V gene end was trimmed by 4 bases and the J gene end by 3 bases; junction bases not matched to a gene: 10. The CDR3 region is CASSYPGTSGDPTDTQYF. CDR3 coding DNA: TGTGCCAGCAGCTACCCCGGGACTAGCGGGGATCCAACAGATACGCAGTATTTT. Drawing the rest from reference TRBV11-3 and TRBJ2-3, the complete variable domain is EAGVVQSPRYKIIEKKQPVAFWCNPISGHNTLYWYLQNLGQGPELLIRYENEEAVDDSQLPKDRFSAERLKGVDSTLKIQPAELGDSAVYLCASSYPGTSGDPTDTQYFGPGTRLTVL.

This chain links TRBV2 with TRBJ1-1; 12 bases align to TRBD1. The CDR3 length is 14 residues. With 7 bases clipped from V and 6 bases from J, the junction kept 6 bases outside the gene matches. Germline V lookup: CDR1 SNHLY, CDR2 FYNNEI. In DNA form, the CDR3 reads TGTGCCAGCAAGGGACAGGGGGCCGCCTCTGAAGCTTTCTTT. Translation gives CASKGQGAASEAFF.

This chain uses TRBV29-1 with TRBJ2-3; 8 positions agree with TRBD2. The CDR3 runs 15 residues. The V gene's germline CDR1 is SQVTM and CDR2 ANQGSEA. With V trimmed by 6 bases and J by 0 bases, 8 bases remained unmatched. CDR3: CSVRTSGSSTDTQYF. As DNA, the CDR3 is TGCAGCGTCCGAACTAGCGGTTCAAGCACAGATACGCAGTATTTT.

The chain carries TRBV5-1 and TRBJ2-1; tentative D call: TRBD1 (5 bases). The V gene's germline CDR1 is SGHRS and CDR2 YFSETQ. V was clipped by 3 bases and J by 3 bases, with 7 bases between them. The CDR3 is made up of 13 amino acids. Written as DNA, the CDR3 is TGCGCCAGCAGCTCGACAGTCTACAATGAGCAGTTCTTC. Amino acid sequence: CASSSTVYNEQFF.

The rearrangement joins TRBV7-8 to TRBJ2-7; D could derive from TRBD1 or TRBD2 (6 bases each). This CDR3 is 12 amino acids long. The germline CDR1 and CDR2 sequences are SGHVS and FQNEAQ. The V gene lost 1 base and the J gene lost 9 bases, with 10 bases spanning the gap. CDR3 sequence: CASSLGEGGQYF. The CDR3 region has the DNA TGTGCCAGCAGCTTAGGCGAGGGGGGGCAGTACTTC.

The rearrangement uses TRBV14 and TRBJ1-3; D gene uncertain. The CDR3 is 14 residues long. Germline loops: CDR1 SGHDN, CDR2 FVKESK. Trimming stripped 6 bases from V and 0 bases from J, with 9 bases between. The CDR3 nucleotides read TGTGCCAGCAGACCCTGGGGCTCTGGAAACACCATATATTTT. It is translated as CASRPWGSGNTIYF.

The chain uses TRBV2 and TRBJ2-5; D is unresolved. The germline V gene encodes CDR1 SNHLY and CDR2 FYNNEI. V lost 8 bases, J lost 2 bases, and 6 bases lay in between. The CDR3 sequence is 11 residues long. The CDR3 region has the DNA TGTGCCAGCCATAGACAAGAGACCCAGTACTTC. Its translation: CASHRQETQYF.

The chain employs TRBV10-1 and TRBJ1-1; D is possibly TRBD1 (6 bases). CDR3 length: 13 residues. The V end was cut by 7 bases, the J end by 1 base, with 10 bases between. CDR1 is WNHNN, CDR2 SYGVQD, per germline (reference sequence). CDR3 nucleotides: TGCGCCAGCACGGGACATAGGAACACTGAAGCTTTCTTT. Its translation is CASTGHRNTEAFF.

The rearrangement links TRBV5-1 to TRBJ1-4, with D maybe TRBD1 (6 bases). Between the trimmed V and J ends, which lost 4 bases and 0 bases, there was a span of 19 bases. The length of the CDR3 is 18 residues. In germline, CDR1 is SGHRS, CDR2 YFSETQ. CDR3 in amino acids: CASSPGVGALTTNEKLFF. CDR3 sequence (DNA): TGCGCCAGCAGCCCCGGGGTGGGGGCCCTCACAACTAATGAAAAACTGTTTTTT.

V and J are TRBV19 and TRBJ1-2, with no clear D. V gave up 0 bases and J gave up 4 bases, with 6 bases separating them. Germline V gene sequence: CDR1 LNHDA, CDR2 SQIVND (reference sequence). This CDR3 region has 13 residues. DNA for the CDR3: TGTGCCAGTAGTATAGAGGCATTCTATGGCTACACCTTC. This translates into CASSIEAFYGYTF.

The chain employs TRBV6-5 and TRBJ2-7; possibly TRBD1 for D (6 bases). The germline V gene encodes CDR1 MNHEY and CDR2 SVGAGI. This CDR3 region has 12 residues. Trimming took 6 bases from V and 3 from J, leaving 9 bases between them. CDR3 DNA sequence: TGTGCCAGCAGCCCAGGGGACTACGAGCAGTACTTC. Translating it yields CASSPGDYEQYF.

This clone has more than one count but fewer than ten. The chain combines TRBV6-5 with TRBJ1-6; TRBD1 matches at 7 bases. CDR3 length: 15 residues. With 5 bases clipped from V and 6 bases from J, the junction kept 7 bases outside the gene matches. Germline assignment: CDR1 MNHEY and CDR2 SVGAGI. The CDR3 spells CASSRAGQPNSPLHF. The CDR3 bases are TGTGCCAGCAGTCGGGCGGGACAGCCTAATTCACCCCTCCACTTT.

J is TRBJ1-2 and V is TRBV4-1; 7 bases are shared with TRBD1. This CDR3 contains 17 residues. The V and J ends lost 2 bases and 4 bases, in that order; junction bases with no gene match: 13. Germline assignment: CDR1 MGHRA and CDR2 YSYEKL. The CDR3 sequence is CASSQREGQVAFYGYTF. CDR3 bases: TGCGCCAGCAGCCAAAGAGAAGGACAGGTCGCCTTCTATGGCTACACCTTC.

V and J are TRBV11-3 and TRBJ2-7, with 10 bases that match TRBD2. Trimming took 1 base from V and 0 from J; bases not matched to a gene: 9. From germline, CDR1 is SGHNT and CDR2 YENEEA. The CDR3 has 18 amino acids. The CDR3: CASSLGLAGETSSYEQYF. CDR3 bases: TGTGCCAGCAGCTTAGGGCTAGCGGGGGAGACGAGCTCCTACGAGCAGTACTTC.

The chain joins TRBV12-5 to TRBJ1-1; D unresolved. There are 15 residues in the CDR3. Germline lookup yields CDR1 LGHNT and CDR2 FRNRAP. Trimming removed 0 bases from V and 3 bases from J, with 11 bases in between. The CDR3 region has the DNA TGTGCTAGTGGTTTGGTACTTGGTGGGTACACTGAAGCTTTCTTT. It translates to CASGLVLGGYTEAFF. The complete variable domain, with remaining parts taken from reference TRBV12-5 and TRBJ1-1, reads DARVTQTPRHKVTEMGQEVTMRCQPILGHNTVFWYRQTMMQGLELLAYFRNRAPLDDSGMPKDRFSAEMPDATLATLKIQPSEPRDSAVYFCASGLVLGGYTEAFFGQGTRLTVV.

This CDR3 reads CASSLPGQDNNEQFF. In nucleotides, the CDR3 is TGTGCCAGCAGCTTGCCCGGACAGGATAACAATGAGCAGTTCTTC. This chain connects TRBV5-6 to TRBJ2-1; TRBD1 agrees at 7 bases. Trimming at V came to 1 base and at J to 5 bases, leaving 6 bases not matched to a gene. The length of the CDR3 is 15 residues. The germline V gene has CDR1 SGHDT and CDR2 YYEEEE.

The J gene is TRBJ1-1, the V gene TRBV7-8; 7 bases line up with TRBD1. This CDR3 spans 15 amino acids. With 4 bases clipped from V and 2 bases from J, the junction kept 7 bases outside the gene matches. Germline V gene data show CDR1 as SGHVS and CDR2 as FQNEAQ. The CDR3 loop reads CASSYSGTVNTEAFF. CDR3 sequence (DNA): TGTGCCAGCAGCTATTCCGGGACAGTAAACACTGAAGCTTTCTTT.